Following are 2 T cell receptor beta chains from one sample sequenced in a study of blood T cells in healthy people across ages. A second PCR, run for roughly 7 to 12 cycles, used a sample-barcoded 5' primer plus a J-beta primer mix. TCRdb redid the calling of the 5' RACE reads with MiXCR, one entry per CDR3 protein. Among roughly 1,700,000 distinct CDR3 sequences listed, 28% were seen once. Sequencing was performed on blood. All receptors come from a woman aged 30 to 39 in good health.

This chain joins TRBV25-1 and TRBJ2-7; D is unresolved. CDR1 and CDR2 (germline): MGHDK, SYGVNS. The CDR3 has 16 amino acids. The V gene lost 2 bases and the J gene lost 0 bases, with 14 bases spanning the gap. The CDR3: CASSEIGLESSYEQYF. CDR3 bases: TGTGCCAGCAGTGAAATAGGTCTCGAAAGCTCCTACGAGCAGTACTTC.

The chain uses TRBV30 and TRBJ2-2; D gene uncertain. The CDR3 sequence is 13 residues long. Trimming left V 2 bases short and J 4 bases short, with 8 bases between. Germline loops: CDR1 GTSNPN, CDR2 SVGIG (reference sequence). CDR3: CAWSTLRTGELFF. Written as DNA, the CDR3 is TGTGCCTGGAGTACATTGCGCACCGGGGAGCTGTTTTTT.